Described below is a single T cell receptor beta chain sequence and its context. What it binds is not known. The entry originates in a study of EBV T-cell therapy then PD-1 blockade in nasopharyngeal carcinoma. TCRdb's copy holds only in-frame clones and misses some; the assay was immunoSEQ multiplex PCR. Among under 20,000 clones listed, 84% were seen once. Treatment meaning: AdE1-LMPpoly-expanded autologous EBV-specific T-cell therapy followed by anti-PD-1 nivolumab. Germline V lookup: CDR1 SGHRS, CDR2 YFSETQ. The germline V and J ends were trimmed by 0 bases and 5 bases, with 11 bases remaining between them. The CDR3 runs 14 residues.

Here the sequenced sample was CD8+ T cells from blood, taken at approximately day 31 from a patient whose treatment included autologous EBV-specific T cells and nivolumab. The clonotype comes from a middle-aged man with nasopharyngeal carcinoma. The rearrangement links TRBV5-1 to TRBJ2-5; unclear D gene. The CDR3 spells CASSLEVLRETQYF. The CDR3 DNA follows: TGCGCCAGCAGCTTGGAAGTCTTACGGGAGACCCAGTACTTC.